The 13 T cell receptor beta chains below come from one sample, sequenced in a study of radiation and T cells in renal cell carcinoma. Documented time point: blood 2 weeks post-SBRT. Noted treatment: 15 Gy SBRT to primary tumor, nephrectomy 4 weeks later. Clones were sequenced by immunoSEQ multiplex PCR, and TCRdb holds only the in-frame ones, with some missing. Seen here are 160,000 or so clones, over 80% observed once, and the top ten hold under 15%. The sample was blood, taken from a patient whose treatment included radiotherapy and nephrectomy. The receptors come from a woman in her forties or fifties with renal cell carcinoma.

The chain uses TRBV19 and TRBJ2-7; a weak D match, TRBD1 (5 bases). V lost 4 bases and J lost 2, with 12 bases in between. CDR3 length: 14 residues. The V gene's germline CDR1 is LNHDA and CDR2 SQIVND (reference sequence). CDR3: CASSTQGDAYEQYF. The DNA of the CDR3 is TGTGCCAGTAGTACCCAAGGGGATGCCTACGAGCAGTACTTC.

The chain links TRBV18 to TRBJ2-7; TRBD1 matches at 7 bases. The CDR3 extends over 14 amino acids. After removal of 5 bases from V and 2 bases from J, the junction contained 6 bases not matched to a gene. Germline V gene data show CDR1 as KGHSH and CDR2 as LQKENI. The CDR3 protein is CASSTGERAYEQYF. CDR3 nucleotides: TGTGCCAGCTCAACAGGGGAAAGAGCCTACGAGCAGTACTTC.

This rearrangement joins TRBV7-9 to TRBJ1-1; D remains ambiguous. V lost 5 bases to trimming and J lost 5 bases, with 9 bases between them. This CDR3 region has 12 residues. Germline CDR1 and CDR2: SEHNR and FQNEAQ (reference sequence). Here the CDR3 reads CASSRDLTEAFF. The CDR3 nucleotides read TGTGCCAGCAGCCGGGATCTGACTGAAGCTTTCTTT.

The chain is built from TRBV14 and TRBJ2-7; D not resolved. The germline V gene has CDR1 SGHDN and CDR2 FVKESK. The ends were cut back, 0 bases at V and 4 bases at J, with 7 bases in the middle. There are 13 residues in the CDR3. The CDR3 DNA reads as TGTGCCAGCAGCCAAGATTTCGGATACGAGCAGTACTTC. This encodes CASSQDFGYEQYF.

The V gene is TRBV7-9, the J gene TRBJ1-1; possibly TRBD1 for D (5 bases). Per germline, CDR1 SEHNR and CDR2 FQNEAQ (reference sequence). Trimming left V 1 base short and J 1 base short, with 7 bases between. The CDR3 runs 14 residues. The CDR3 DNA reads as TGTGCCAGCAGCTTAGGACAGCAGAACACTGAAGCTTTCTTT. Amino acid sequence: CASSLGQQNTEAFF. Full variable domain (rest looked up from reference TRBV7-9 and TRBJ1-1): DTGVSQNPRHKITKRGQNVTFRCDPISEHNRLYWYRQTLGQGPEFLTYFQNEAQLEKSRLLSDRFSAERPKGSFSTLEIQRTEQGDSAMYLCASSLGQQNTEAFFGQGTRLTVV.

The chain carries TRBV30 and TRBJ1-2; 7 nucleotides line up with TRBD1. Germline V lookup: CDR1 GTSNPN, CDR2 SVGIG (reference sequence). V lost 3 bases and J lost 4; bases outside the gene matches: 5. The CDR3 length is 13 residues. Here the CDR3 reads CAWSRQGGYGYTF. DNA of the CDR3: TGTGCCTGGAGCCGACAGGGAGGCTATGGCTACACCTTC.

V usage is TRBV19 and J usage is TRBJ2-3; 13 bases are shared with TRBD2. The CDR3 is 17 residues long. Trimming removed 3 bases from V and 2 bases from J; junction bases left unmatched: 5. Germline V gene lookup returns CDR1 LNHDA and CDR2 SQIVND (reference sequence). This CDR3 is CASSIGTSGAYTDTQYF. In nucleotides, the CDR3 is TGTGCCAGTAGTATCGGGACTAGCGGGGCCTACACAGATACGCAGTATTTT.

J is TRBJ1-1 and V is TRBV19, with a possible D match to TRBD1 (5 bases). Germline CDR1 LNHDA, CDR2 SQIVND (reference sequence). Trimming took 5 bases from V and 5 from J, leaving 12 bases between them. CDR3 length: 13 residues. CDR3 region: CASSASGATEAFF. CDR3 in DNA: TGTGCCAGTAGTGCTAGCGGGGCGACTGAAGCTTTCTTT.

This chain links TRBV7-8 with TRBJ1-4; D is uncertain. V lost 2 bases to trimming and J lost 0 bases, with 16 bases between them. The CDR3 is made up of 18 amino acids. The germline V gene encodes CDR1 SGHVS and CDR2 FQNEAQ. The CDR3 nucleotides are TGTGCCAGCAGCTTAACCCTCTGGACGGATCCAACTAATGAAAAACTGTTTTTT. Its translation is CASSLTLWTDPTNEKLFF.

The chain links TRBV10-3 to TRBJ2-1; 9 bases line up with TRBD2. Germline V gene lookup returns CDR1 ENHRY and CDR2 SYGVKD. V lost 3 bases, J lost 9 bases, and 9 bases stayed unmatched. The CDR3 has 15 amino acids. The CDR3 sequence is CAISEGRGGRGEQFF. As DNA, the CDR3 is TGTGCCATCAGTGAAGGGCGGGGGGGCCGAGGTGAGCAGTTCTTC.

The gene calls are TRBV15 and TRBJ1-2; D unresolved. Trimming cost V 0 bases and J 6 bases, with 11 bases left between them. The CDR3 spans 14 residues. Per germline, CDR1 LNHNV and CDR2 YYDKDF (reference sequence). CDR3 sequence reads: CATSRDRGRHGYTF. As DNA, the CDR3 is TGTGCCACCAGCAGAGATCGGGGAAGGCATGGCTACACCTTC.

CDR3 protein: CASSPRTGFGYTF. Written as DNA, the CDR3 is TGTGCCAGCAGCCCTCGGACAGGTTTCGGCTACACCTTC. The rearrangement uses TRBV9 and TRBJ1-2; 7 bases fit TRBD1. Germline trimming cut 4 bases from V and 8 bases from J; bases unmatched to any gene: 8. This CDR3 contains 13 residues. Germline values: CDR1 SGDLS, CDR2 YYNGEE.

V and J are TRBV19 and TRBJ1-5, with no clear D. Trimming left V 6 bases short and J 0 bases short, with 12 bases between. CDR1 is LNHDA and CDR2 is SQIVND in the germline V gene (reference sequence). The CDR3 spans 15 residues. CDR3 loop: CASSIQVNSNQPQHF. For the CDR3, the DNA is TGTGCCAGTAGCATCCAGGTTAATAGCAATCAGCCCCAGCATTTT.